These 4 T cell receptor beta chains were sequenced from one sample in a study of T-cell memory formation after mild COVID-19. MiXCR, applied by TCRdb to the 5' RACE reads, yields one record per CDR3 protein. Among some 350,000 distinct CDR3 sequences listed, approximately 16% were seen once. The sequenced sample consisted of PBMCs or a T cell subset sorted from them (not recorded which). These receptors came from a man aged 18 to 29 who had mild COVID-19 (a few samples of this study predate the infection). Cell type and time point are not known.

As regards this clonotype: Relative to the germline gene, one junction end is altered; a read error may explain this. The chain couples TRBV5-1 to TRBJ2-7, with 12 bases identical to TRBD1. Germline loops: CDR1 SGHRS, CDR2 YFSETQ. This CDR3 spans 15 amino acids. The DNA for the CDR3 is TGCGCCGGCAGCGTCCCGGGACAGGGGGCGTACGAGCAGTACTTC. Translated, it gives CAGSVPGQGAYEQYF.

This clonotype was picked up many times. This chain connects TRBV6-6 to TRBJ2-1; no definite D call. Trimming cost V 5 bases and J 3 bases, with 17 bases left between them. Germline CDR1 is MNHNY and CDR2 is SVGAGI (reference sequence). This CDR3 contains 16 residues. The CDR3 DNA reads TGTGCCAGCAGTATGAGACGTAACCAGTTCTACAATGAGCAGTTCTTC. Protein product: CASSMRRNQFYNEQFF.

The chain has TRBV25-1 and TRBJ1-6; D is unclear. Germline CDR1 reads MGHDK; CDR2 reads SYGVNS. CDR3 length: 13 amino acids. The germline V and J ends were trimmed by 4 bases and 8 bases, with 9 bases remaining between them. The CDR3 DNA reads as TGTGCCAGCAGTGCAGGATGGGATTCACCCCTCCACTTT. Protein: CASSAGWDSPLHF. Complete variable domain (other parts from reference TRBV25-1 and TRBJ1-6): EADIYQTPRYLVIGTGKKITLECSQTMGHDKMYWYQQDPGMELHLIHYSYGVNSTEKGDLSSESTVSRIRTEHFPLTLESARPSHTSQYLCASSAGWDSPLHFGNGTRLTVT.

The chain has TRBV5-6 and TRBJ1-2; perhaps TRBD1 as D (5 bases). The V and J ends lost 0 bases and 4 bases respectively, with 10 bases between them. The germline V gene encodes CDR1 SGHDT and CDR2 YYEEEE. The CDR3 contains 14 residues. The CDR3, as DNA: TGTGCCAGCAGCTTGGCCCTTCAGGGCTATGGCTACACCTTC. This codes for CASSLALQGYGYTF.